One sample yielded the 5 T cell receptor beta chains listed below, sequenced in a study of blood T cell repertoires in COVID-19 (dated by TCRdb to 2020 to 2021). The library was produced with the immunoSEQ multiplex PCR assay. TCRdb's version of the immuneACCESS table is confined to in-frame rearrangements and falls short of the full clone set. An unresolved V gene accounts for under half of the shortfall where checked; the remainder is of unknown origin. For this sample the table gives 400,000 to 500,000 clones, of which around 86% were detected only once. Approximately 1.5% of the sample is in the top ten clones. Sequencing used peripheral blood. Receptor source: a woman in her twenties or thirties with active or convalescent COVID-19.

The chain has TRBV7-2 and TRBJ1-2; D is uncertain. Trimming removed 5 bases from V and 4 bases from J, with 14 bases in between. CDR1 and CDR2 (germline): SGHTA, FQGNSA. The CDR3 has 14 residues. The CDR3 sequence: CASSPPHSSYGYTF. CDR3 sequence (DNA): TGTGCCAGCAGCCCCCCCCACAGTTCCTATGGCTACACCTTC.

This rearrangement joins TRBV24-1 to TRBJ2-5; TRBD1 aligns across 10 bases. The J segment lost 4 bases and the V segment lost 3 bases, leaving 7 bases of the junction unmatched. The CDR3 loop spans 16 amino acids. In germline, CDR1 is KGHDR, CDR2 SFDVKD. CDR3 in amino acids: CATSDGGTGVGETQYF. The DNA of the CDR3 is TGTGCCACCAGTGATGGTGGGACAGGGGTGGGAGAGACCCAGTACTTC.

The V gene is TRBV2, the J gene TRBJ2-1; D is perhaps TRBD2 (6 bases). Germline assignment: CDR1 SNHLY and CDR2 FYNNEI. CDR3 size: 13 residues. The CDR3 spells CQSTNRLDNEQFF. CDR3 DNA sequence: TGTCAAAGCACGAATAGACTAGACAATGAGCAGTTCTTC.

The V gene is TRBV27, the J gene TRBJ1-1, with a possible D match to TRBD1 (6 bases). From germline, CDR1 is MNHEY and CDR2 SMNVEV (reference sequence). The CDR3 is 15 amino acids. Deletions cut 1 base from V and 1 base from J, with 10 bases between. The CDR3 loop is CASSLYPGENTEAFF. CDR3 nucleotide sequence: TGTGCCAGCAGTTTATATCCAGGGGAGAACACTGAAGCTTTCTTT.

The rearrangement joins TRBV29-1 to TRBJ1-1, with TRBD1 as a possible D gene (6 bases). There are 14 residues in the CDR3. Germline lookup yields CDR1 SQVTM and CDR2 ANQGSEA. V lost 7 bases and J 0 bases, leaving 15 bases between the germline ends. Written as DNA, the CDR3 is TGCAGCGGGACAGCGGCTTCCATGAACACTGAAGCTTTCTTT. Translating it yields CSGTAASMNTEAFF.